These T cell receptor beta chains were read from a single sample in a study of response to subunit inactivated influenza vaccine. TCRdb ran MiXCR on the RT-PCR reads and lists one entry per CDR3 protein. The sample holds 450,000 to 700,000 distinct CDR3 sequences, approximately 15% seen once. The material was PBMCs from blood, obtained about 12 days after vaccination. These receptors all stem from a man aged 50 to 59 who received an inactivated influenza vaccine. CDR3s include the opening cysteine and the closing phenylalanine or tryptophan. Fields, in order: CDR3 length, clone size, D gene, J gene, V gene, CDR3 protein, CDR3 DNA. D genes are given only for firm matches. Part of the rows lack a size; the others show once, few, many or a class for expanded clones.

13	few	-	TRBJ1-1	TRBV7-9	CASSSLIPPEAFF	TGTGCCAGCAGCTCTTTAATACCCCCTGAAGCTTTCTTT
15	-	TRBD2	TRBJ2-1	TRBV3-1	CASRTGRGSGSAKFF	TGTGCCAGCCGAACAGGCCGCGGAAGCGGGAGTGCTAAGTTCTTC
16	few	-	TRBJ2-2	TRBV7-8	CASSLVLATNTGELFF	TGTGCCAGCAGCTTAGTGTTGGCTACGAACACCGGGGAGCTGTTTTTT
16	-	-	TRBJ2-1	TRBV20-1	CSAKTGWGLAYNEQFF	TGCAGTGCCAAGACAGGGTGGGGACTGGCCTACAATGAGCAGTTCTTC
17	many	-	TRBJ2-3	TRBV20-1	CSARGGGGGGFTDTQYF	TGCAGTGCTAGAGGAGGAGGGGGGGGTGGTTTCACAGATACGCAGTATTTT
16	many	-	TRBJ2-7	TRBV4-1	CASRLRPGLTPYEQYF	TGCGCCAGCAGGCTCCGCCCGGGTTTGACTCCCTACGAGCAGTACTTC
15	-	TRBD1	TRBJ2-6	TRBV29-1	CSARDRVSGANVLTF	TGCAGCGCCCGGGACAGGGTCTCTGGGGCCAACGTCCTGACTTTC
14	few	-	TRBJ2-2	TRBV5-1	CASSSPGATGELFF	TGCGCCAGCAGCTCCCCAGGGGCAACCGGGGAGCTGTTTTTT
12	many	-	TRBJ1-2	TRBV7-2	CASSNTGYGYTF	TGTGCCAGCAGCAACACAGGGTATGGCTACACCTTC
17	-	TRBD2	TRBJ2-3	TRBV20-1	CSAPTSGRAGGTDTQYF	TGCAGTGCCCCGACTAGCGGGAGGGCCGGAGGCACAGATACGCAGTATTTT
17	-	-	TRBJ1-2	TRBV7-9	CASSFGPRGRRKDGYTF	TGTGCCAGCAGCTTTGGCCCTCGTGGGAGGAGGAAGGATGGCTACACCTTC
13	-	-	TRBJ1-2	TRBV15	CATRLTGNYGYTF	TGTGCCACCAGGCTCACAGGTAACTATGGCTACACCTTC
13	many	-	TRBJ2-7	TRBV12-3/TRBV12-4	CASSLAGAGEQYF	TGCGCCAGCAGCTTGGCAGGGGCCGGCGAGCAGTACTTC
15	-	TRBD1	TRBJ2-1	TRBV19	CASRPGGWAYNEQFF	TGTGCCAGTAGACCAGGGGGCTGGGCCTACAATGAGCAGTTCTTC
13	-	-	TRBJ2-3	TRBV10-2	CASSEARGDTQYF	TGCGCCAGCAGTGAGGCCAGGGGAGATACGCAGTATTTT
17	-	-	TRBJ1-5	TRBV6-1	CASTTGTGGYSNQPQHF	TGTGCCAGCACTACCGGGACGGGGGGGTATAGCAATCAGCCCCAGCATTTT
14	few	TRBD2	TRBJ2-5	TRBV4-2	CASSQATGGETQYF	TGTGCCAGCAGCCAAGCTACGGGGGGAGAGACCCAGTACTTC
13	-	-	TRBJ2-7	TRBV6-2/TRBV6-3	CASSYRAEYEQYF	TGTGCCAGCAGTTACCGGGCAGAATACGAGCAGTACTTC
15	-	TRBD1	TRBJ2-7	TRBV5-6	CASSLIQTGVHEQYF	TGTGCCAGCAGCTTGATCCAGACAGGGGTCCACGAGCAGTACTTC
16	few	-	TRBJ2-1	TRBV9	CASSGRGVRSYNEQFF	TGTGCCAGCAGCGGACGAGGGGTTCGCTCCTACAATGAGCAGTTCTTC
14	few	TRBD1	TRBJ2-3	TRBV10-2	CASRTGGGTDTQYF	TGCGCCAGCAGGACAGGGGGCGGCACAGATACGCAGTATTTT
15	-	-	TRBJ1-2	TRBV6-1	CASSVTFLDSYGYTF	TGTGCCAGCAGCGTTACCTTCCTGGACAGCTATGGCTACACCTTC
15	-	TRBD1	TRBJ2-3	TRBV20-1	CSAPHRGQSTDTQYF	TGCAGTGCTCCCCACAGGGGACAAAGCACAGATACGCAGTATTTT
14	few	-	TRBJ2-7	TRBV6-5	CASSLSLQGVEQYF	TGTGCCAGCAGTCTCAGTTTACAGGGAGTCGAGCAGTACTTC
11	many	-	TRBJ2-2	TRBV6-2/TRBV6-3	CASRDFGELFF	TGTGCCAGCAGAGATTTCGGGGAGCTGTTTTTT
16	few	-	TRBJ1-2	TRBV18	CASSPPSRSGVDGYTF	TGTGCCAGCTCACCGCCTTCCCGGTCAGGGGTTGATGGCTACACCTTC
17	-	-	TRBJ2-6	TRBV20-1	CSARDRTRASGANVLTF	TGCAGTGCTAGAGATAGGACCAGAGCGTCTGGGGCCAACGTCCTGACTTTC
13	many	-	TRBJ2-7	TRBV12-3/TRBV12-4	CASSSSTGHEQYF	-
15	-	-	TRBJ1-1	TRBV10-2	CASSLGALMNTEAFF	TGCGCCAGCAGTCTAGGAGCACTCATGAACACTGAAGCTTTCTTT
14	-	TRBD1	TRBJ1-3	TRBV29-1	CSVDDRGTGNTIYF	TGCAGCGTTGACGACAGGGGGACTGGAAACACCATATATTTT
15	-	TRBD2	TRBJ2-7	TRBV27	CASRKGTSEFYEQYF	TGTGCCAGCAGAAAAGGGACTAGCGAGTTCTACGAGCAGTACTTC
15	few	-	TRBJ2-3	TRBV7-9	CASSLEALGTDTQYF	TGTGCCAGCAGCTTAGAGGCTCTGGGCACAGATACGCAGTATTTT
15	-	TRBD1	TRBJ1-1	TRBV9	CASSGPDRVGTEAFF	TGTGCCAGCAGCGGCCCGGACAGGGTCGGCACTGAAGCTTTCTTT
14	few	-	TRBJ1-5	TRBV20-1	CSAREQGRNQPQHF	TGCAGTGCTAGAGAACAGGGTCGCAATCAGCCCCAGCATTTT
15	many	TRBD1	TRBJ1-1	TRBV2	CASKERTGVSSEAFF	TGTGCCAGCAAAGAAAGGACAGGGGTTAGTTCTGAAGCTTTCTTT
14	-	TRBD1	TRBJ1-5	TRBV20-1	CSGTPGQSNQPQHF	TGCAGTGGTACTCCGGGACAGAGCAATCAGCCCCAGCATTTT
16	-	-	TRBJ2-5	TRBV20-1	CRCPGPLRAYQETQYF	TGCAGATGTCCAGGACCTCTCAGGGCCTACCAAGAGACCCAGTACTTC
16	-	-	TRBJ2-1	TRBV7-9	CASSPRLTGLFNEQFF	TGTGCCAGCAGCCCCCGGCTGACAGGTTTGTTCAATGAGCAGTTCTTC
15	few	TRBD1	TRBJ2-5	TRBV12-3/TRBV12-4	CASSLDRNRGETQYF	TGTGCCAGCAGTTTGGACAGGAATAGAGGAGAGACCCAGTACTTC
12	many	-	TRBJ1-1	TRBV5-1	CASSLGGEGAFF	TGCGCCAGCAGCTTGGGCGGGGAAGGAGCTTTCTTT
15	few	TRBD1	TRBJ2-7	TRBV7-9	CASSLGQGVTYEQYF	TGTGCCAGCAGCTTAGGCCAGGGGGTTACCTACGAGCAGTACTTC
16	few	-	TRBJ2-2	TRBV12-3/TRBV12-4	CASSLSATPNTGELFF	TGTGCCAGCAGTTTATCGGCTACACCGAACACCGGGGAGCTGTTTTTT
15	-	-	TRBJ1-4	TRBV25-1	CASSEAVVGGEKLFF	TGTGCCAGCAGTGAAGCCGTGGTGGGGGGTGAAAAACTGTTTTTT
19	-	TRBD2	TRBJ2-3	TRBV15	CATSRDTRLAGGNTDTQYF	TGTGCCACCAGCAGAGATACTCGGTTAGCGGGAGGGAACACAGATACGCAGTATTTT
15	-	-	TRBJ1-5	TRBV12-3/TRBV12-4	CASSLVSKNNQPQHF	TGTGCCAGCAGTTTAGTTTCCAAGAACAATCAGCCCCAGCATTTT
15	many	-	TRBJ2-3	TRBV6-1	CASSELAGTTDTQYF	TGTGCCAGCAGTGAACTGGCAGGAACCACAGATACGCAGTATTTT
14	few	TRBD1	TRBJ1-6	TRBV27	CASSWDRGRSPLHF	TGTGCCAGCAGTTGGGACAGGGGGCGTTCACCCCTCCACTTT
14	-	-	TRBJ1-1	TRBV11-2	CASSLISLNTEAFF	TGTGCCAGCAGCTTAATATCTTTGAACACTGAAGCTTTCTTT
12	few	TRBD1	TRBJ1-1	TRBV5-1	CASSFGTGEAFF	TGCGCCAGCAGCTTTGGGACAGGTGAAGCTTTCTTT
17	-	-	TRBJ1-1	TRBV6-1	CASSAFLTNDRYTEAFF	TGTGCCAGCAGTGCCTTTTTAACTAACGACAGATACACTGAAGCTTTCTTT
16	few	-	TRBJ2-3	TRBV5-1	CASSLVRGSSTDTQYF	TGCGCCAGCAGCTTGGTCCGCGGATCTAGCACAGATACGCAGTATTTT
15	-	TRBD2	TRBJ2-2	TRBV27	CASSIGLAGTGELFF	TGTGCCAGCAGTATCGGACTAGCGGGAACCGGGGAGCTGTTTTTT
17	many	TRBD1	TRBJ2-1	TRBV24-1	CATSDQPPGTGVNEQFF	TGTGCCACCAGTGATCAACCCCCCGGGACAGGCGTCAATGAGCAGTTCTTC
16	-	TRBD2	TRBJ2-3	TRBV4-3	CASSQGFSGSTDTQYF	TGCGCCAGCAGCCAGGGATTTAGCGGGAGCACAGATACGCAGTATTTT